This T cell receptor (beta chain) derives from a study of cytomegalovirus exposure and HLA in healthy donors. Findings and caveats of the study: With high specificity and sensitivity, the classifier reportedly diagnosed cytomegalovirus status. Data from an earlier analysis indicated that most TCR beta V segments were productive either about 87% or about 30% of the time.

The PCR employed 60 Vbeta primers together with 13 Jbeta primers. Original data processing: There were 70 million to 95 million unique TCR beta chains by a later count, and some 11 million of them were shared. Repertoires were generated with immunoSEQ multiplex PCR, while TCRdb's copy carries only in-frame clones and drops some. V and J calls and clone size are given by that table; D and trimming were obtained from the DNA. This table has about 110,000 clones, just under 80% appearing once. About this clone: What it binds is not known.

The CDR3 runs to 14 residues. The germline gives CDR1 MNHNS, CDR2 SASEGT. The V end lost 7 bases, the J end lost 3 bases, and 15 bases lay between the germline ends. The rearrangement uses TRBV6-1 and TRBJ1-1; no clear D gene. The sample was PBMCs. The sequence came from a male donor in good health and CMV-seronegative. The chain's CDR3 is CASTPGLRDTEAFF. DNA for the CDR3: TGTGCCAGCACCCCCGGCCTTCGGGACACTGAAGCTTTCTTT.